This T cell receptor (beta chain) is from a study of glioma-infiltrating T cells. This CDR3 contains 16 residues. The ends were cut back, 6 bases at V and 0 bases at J, with 15 bases in the middle. Germline V lookup: CDR1 MNHNS, CDR2 SASEGT. In regard to this clonotype: Its matching antigen is unknown.

Findings and caveats of the study: Gliomas, especially low-grade, showed above-expected tissue-blood divergence; non-neoplastic patients showed below. CDR3 overlap between tissue and blood was very small.

Amplification of TCR alpha and beta CDR3 regions from RNA used iRepertoire nested multiplex PCR. Tissue mRNA or PBMC total RNA, roughly 85-450 ng, went into one-step reverse transcription and amplification. TCRdb recomputed calls from the multiplex PCR reads with MiXCR, one row per CDR3 protein. The sample contains about 140,000 distinct CDR3 sequences, about 39% of which appear only once. V usage is TRBV6-1 and J usage is TRBJ1-5; the D gene is possibly TRBD1 (6 bases). Sequencing was done on a sample of glioma tissue, nonneoplastic brain tissue, or PBMCs (not recorded which). The TCR comes from a human donor with low-grade glioma or glioblastoma, undergoing nonglioma brain surgery, or in good health (not recorded which). The CDR3 DNA reads TGTGCCAGCAGACGTTCCGGGACAACTAGCAATCAGCCCCAGCATTTT. As protein: CASRRSGTTSNQPQHF.